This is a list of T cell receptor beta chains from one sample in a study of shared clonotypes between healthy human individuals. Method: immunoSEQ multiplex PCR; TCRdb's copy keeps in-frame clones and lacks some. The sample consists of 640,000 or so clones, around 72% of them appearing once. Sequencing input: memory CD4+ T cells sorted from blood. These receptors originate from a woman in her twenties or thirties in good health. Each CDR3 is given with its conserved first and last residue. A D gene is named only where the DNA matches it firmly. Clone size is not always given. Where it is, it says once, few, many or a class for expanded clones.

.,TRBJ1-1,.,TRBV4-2,CASSQEGEGSAFF,TGTGCCAGCAGCCAAGAAGGGGAGGGCTCAGCTTTCTTT
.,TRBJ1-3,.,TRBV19,CASSIPPIGNTIYF,TGTGCCAGTAGTATCCCTCCTATTGGAAACACCATATATTTT
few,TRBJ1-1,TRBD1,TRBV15,CATSRDLRGQGQLNTEAFF,TGTGCCACCAGCAGAGATCTTAGGGGACAGGGGCAATTGAACACTGAAGCTTTCTTT
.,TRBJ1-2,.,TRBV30,CAWSSSRGYTF,TGTGCCTGGAGTTCGAGCCGCGGCTACACCTTC
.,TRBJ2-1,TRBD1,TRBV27,CASSPPFSTGTYNEQFF,TGTGCCAGCAGTCCCCCTTTTTCGACAGGGACCTACAATGAGCAGTTCTTC
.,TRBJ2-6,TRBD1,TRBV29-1,CSVGQGTVSGANVLTF,TGCAGCGTCGGACAGGGAACAGTCTCTGGGGCCAACGTCCTGACTTTC
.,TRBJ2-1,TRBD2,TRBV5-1,CASGTSYEQFF,TGCGCCAGCGGGACTAGCTATGAGCAGTTCTTC
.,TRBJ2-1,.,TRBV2,CASRVVGRDEQFF,TGTGCCAGCCGGGTGGTAGGTCGGGATGAGCAGTTCTTC
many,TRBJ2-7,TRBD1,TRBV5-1,CASSPGDRDRYEQYF,TGCGCCAGCAGCCCCGGGGACAGGGATAGGTACGAGCAGTACTTC
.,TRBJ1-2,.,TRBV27,CASSLSLGRTNYGYTF,TGTGCCAGCAGTTTATCGTTGGGCAGGACTAACTATGGCTACACCTTC
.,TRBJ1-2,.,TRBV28,CASSFSRSYGYTF,TGTGCCAGCAGTTTCAGCAGGTCTTATGGCTACACCTTC
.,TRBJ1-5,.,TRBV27,CASRRQYGQPQHF,TGTGCCAGCAGGAGACAGTATGGACAGCCCCAGCATTTT
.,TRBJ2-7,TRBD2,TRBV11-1,CASSLGKTSGNYEQYF,TGTGCCAGCAGCTTAGGAAAGACTAGCGGGAACTACGAGCAGTACTTC
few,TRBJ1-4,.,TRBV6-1,CASSDSHRTDKLFF,TGTGCCAGCAGTGATTCACACAGGACAGACAAACTGTTTTTT
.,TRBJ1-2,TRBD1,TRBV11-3,CASSLDSRDREFYGYTF,TGTGCCAGCAGCTTAGATTCCAGGGACAGGGAGTTCTATGGCTACACCTTC
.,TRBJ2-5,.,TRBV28,CASSTRKGLQETQYF,TGTGCCAGCAGTACCCGCAAGGGGCTCCAAGAGACCCAGTACTTC
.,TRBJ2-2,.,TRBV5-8,CASSLSAGTGELFF,TGTGCCAGCAGCTTGTCAGCGGGCACCGGGGAGCTGTTTTTT
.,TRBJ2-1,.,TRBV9,CASSVARVSNNEQFF,TGTGCCAGCAGCGTAGCCCGGGTATCCAACAATGAGCAGTTCTTC
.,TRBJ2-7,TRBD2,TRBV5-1,CASSDRLAGVNEQYF,TGCGCCAGCAGCGACAGACTAGCGGGAGTTAACGAGCAGTACTTC
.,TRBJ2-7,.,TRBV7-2,CASSFVATLGEQYF,TGTGCCAGCAGCTTTGTGGCTACACTCGGCGAGCAGTACTTC
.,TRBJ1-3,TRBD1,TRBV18,CASSLGQATNTIYF,TGTGCCAGCTCACTGGGACAGGCAACTAACACCATATATTTT
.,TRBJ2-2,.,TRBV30,CAWSVRRRELFF,TGTGCCTGGAGTGTCCGTCGTAGGGAGCTGTTTTTT
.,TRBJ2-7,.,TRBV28,CASSWQDNSYEQYF,TGTGCCAGCAGTTGGCAGGACAACTCCTACGAGCAGTACTTC
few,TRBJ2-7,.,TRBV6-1,CASSEAAEGYEQYF,TGTGCCAGCAGTGAAGCTGCGGAGGGCTACGAGCAGTACTTC
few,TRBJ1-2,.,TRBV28,CASTTQGVLDYGYTF,TGTGCCAGCACAACTCAAGGAGTGCTGGACTATGGCTACACCTTC
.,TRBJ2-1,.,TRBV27,CASSLTYQGHNEQFF,TGTGCCAGCAGTTTAACGTATCAGGGCCACAATGAGCAGTTCTTC
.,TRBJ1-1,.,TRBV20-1,CSARGTAEAFF,TGCAGTGCTAGAGGGACAGCTGAAGCTTTCTTT
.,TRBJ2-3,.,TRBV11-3,CASSSSAADTQYF,TGTGCCAGCAGCTCAAGCGCGGCAGATACGCAGTATTTT
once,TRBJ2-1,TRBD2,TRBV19,CASSLGSGSQQFF,TGTGCCAGTAGTTTGGGTAGCGGGAGTCAGCAGTTCTTC
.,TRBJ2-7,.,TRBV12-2,CASRFMREISDEQYF,TGTGCAAGTCGCTTTATGCGGGAGATTTCGGACGAGCAGTACTTC
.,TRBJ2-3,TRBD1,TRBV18,CASSLDRGTDTQYF,TGTGCCAGCTCACTAGACAGGGGCACAGATACGCAGTATTTT
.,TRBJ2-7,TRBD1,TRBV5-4,CASSSDRGKFEQYF,TGTGCCAGCAGCTCGGACAGGGGAAAATTCGAGCAGTACTTC
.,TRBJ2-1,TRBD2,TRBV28,CASSGTSGEVEQFF,TGTGCCAGCAGCGGGACTAGCGGTGAGGTTGAGCAGTTCTTC
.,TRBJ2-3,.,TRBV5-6,CASSLRHTDTQYF,TGTGCCAGCAGCCTACGACACACAGATACGCAGTATTTT
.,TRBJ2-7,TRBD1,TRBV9,CASSARTGTYEQYF,TGTGCCAGCAGCGCAAGGACAGGAACCTACGAGCAGTACTTC
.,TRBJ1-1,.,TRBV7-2,CASSLSGVTEAFF,TGTGCCAGCAGCTTATCCGGGGTCACTGAAGCTTTCTTT
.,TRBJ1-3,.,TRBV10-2,CASSGKGNFGNTIYF,TGCGCCAGCAGTGGTAAAGGAAACTTTGGAAACACCATATATTTT
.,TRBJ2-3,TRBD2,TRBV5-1,CASSSLAGIDTDTQYF,TGCGCCAGCAGCTCTCTAGCGGGAATCGACACAGATACGCAGTATTTT
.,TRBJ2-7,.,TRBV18,CASSQESVQYF,TGTGCCAGCTCCCAAGAATCCGTGCAGTACTTC
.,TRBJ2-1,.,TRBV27,CASSLGSSYNEQFF,TGTGCCAGCAGTTTGGGTAGCTCCTACAATGAGCAGTTCTTC
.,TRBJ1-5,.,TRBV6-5,CASSYSRYNQPQHF,TGTGCCAGCAGTTACTCCAGGTATAATCAGCCCCAGCATTTT